These 3 T cell receptor beta chains originate from one sample sequenced in a study of shared clonotypes between healthy human individuals. TCRdb keeps only in-frame clones here, not all; method: immunoSEQ multiplex PCR. This table holds some 2.4 million clones, over 85% found once. The specimen was naive CD4+ T cells from PBMCs. Subset meaning: CD45RA+ positively selected. Receptors originate from a man younger than 35 in good health. Some clones in this sample may be carry-over from other donors' samples.

On this clone itself: The same CDR3 also results from other DNA sequences found in this sample. The V gene is TRBV19, the J gene TRBJ1-1; D gene uncertain. With 2 bases removed from V and 1 base from J, the gap between germline ends came to 2 bases. The germline gives CDR1 LNHDA, CDR2 SQIVND (reference sequence). The CDR3 sequence is 12 residues long. This CDR3 is CASSIRNTEAFF. For the CDR3, the DNA is TGTGCCAGTAGTATAAGGAACACTGAAGCTTTCTTT.

The V call is TRBV5-1, the J call TRBJ1-3; TRBD1 agrees at 7 bases. CDR1 and CDR2 from the germline V gene are SGHRS and YFSETQ. The CDR3 loop spans 18 amino acids. V trimming: 0 bases; J trimming: 0 bases; junction bases outside the gene matches: 9. The chain's CDR3 is CASSLGPRTGSSGNTIYF. CDR3 nucleotide sequence: TGCGCCAGCAGCTTGGGCCCTAGGACAGGTAGCTCTGGAAACACCATATATTTT.

This chain uses TRBV6-5 with TRBJ1-5; D remains ambiguous. The length of the CDR3 is 12 residues. Germline CDR1 MNHEY, CDR2 SVGAGI. V was cut by 5 bases and J by 7 bases, with 9 bases left in between. In DNA form, the CDR3 reads TGTGCCAGCAGTGTGGGGTACCAGCCCCAGCATTTT. Encoded protein: CASSVGYQPQHF.